Below, 32 T cell receptor beta chains from the same sample are listed, as sequenced in a study of identifying expanded T cells in peripheral blood. Generated by immunoSEQ multiplex PCR, the TCRdb table keeps only in-frame clones and is missing some. In the table there are under 95,000 clones, 70% to 90% of which are singletons. What was sequenced was blood. All receptors derive from a person aged 18 to 75 in good health.

The chain links TRBV6-1 to TRBJ1-6, with D perhaps matching TRBD1 (6 bases). Germline V gene data show CDR1 as MNHNS and CDR2 as SASEGT. The CDR3 runs to 15 residues. V lost 1 base and J lost 5, with 9 bases in between. The DNA of the CDR3 is TGTGCCAGCAGTGAAGTGGGGGCGGATAATTCACCCCTCCACTTT. Translating it yields CASSEVGADNSPLHF.

The count of this clone is one. The chain employs TRBV6-1 and TRBJ1-4; possible D gene TRBD1, 5 bases. Trimming removed 2 bases from V and 0 bases from J, with 7 bases in between. This CDR3 region has 15 residues. The germline gives CDR1 MNHNS, CDR2 SASEGT. CDR3 region: CASSERGTTNEKLFF. The DNA of the CDR3 is TGTGCCAGCAGTGAACGGGGGACAACTAATGAAAAACTGTTTTTT.

The genes are TRBV21-1 and TRBJ2-5; TRBD2 is the table's D call and was not checked against the DNA. TRBV21-1 is flagged as a pseudogene. This CDR3 is 19 amino acids long. The CDR3 loop reads CASSKDSTSAPALQETQYF. CDR3 DNA: TGTGCCAGCAGCAAAGATTCTACTAGTGCACCAGCGCTCCAAGAGACCCAGTACTTC.

J is TRBJ1-3 and V is TRBV7-8; TRBD1 agrees at 9 bases. With 5 bases clipped from V and 9 bases from J, the junction kept 5 bases outside the gene matches. CDR1 and CDR2 from the germline V gene are SGHVS and FQNEAQ. The CDR3 consists of 13 residues. The CDR3 protein is CASSPGTGITIYF. In nucleotides, the CDR3 is TGTGCCAGCAGCCCCGGGACAGGGATCACCATATATTTT.

This chain uses TRBV29-1 with TRBJ1-2, with a tentative D call TRBD1 (6 bases). CDR1 is SQVTM and CDR2 is ANQGSEA in the germline V gene. The ends were cut back, 4 bases at V and 7 bases at J, with 16 bases in the middle. The CDR3 length is 13 residues. DNA for the CDR3: TGCAGCGTTGCCGACAGCGGGGGGCTTGGCTACACCTTC. Encoded protein: CSVADSGGLGYTF.

The J gene is TRBJ2-2, the V gene TRBV1; TRBD2, as called in the table, went unchecked against the DNA. TRBV1 has pseudogene status. The CDR3 totals 18 residues. The CDR3 loop reads CTSSRGEWRGPPPGELFF. CDR3 in DNA: TGCACCAGCAGCCGGGGGGAGTGGCGGGGACCCCCTCCCGGGGAGCTGTTTTTT.

Only one count was recorded for this clone. The chain links TRBV6-6 to TRBJ1-5; D possibly corresponds to TRBD1 (5 bases). The CDR3 runs to 14 residues. In germline, CDR1 is MNHNY, CDR2 SVGAGI (reference sequence). The V gene lost 0 bases and the J gene lost 7 bases, with 10 bases spanning the gap. The CDR3 region has the DNA TGTGCCAGCAGTTACTCGGCAGGGAGGCAGCCCCAGCATTTT. This sequence encodes CASSYSAGRQPQHF.

This rearrangement joins TRBV11-2 to TRBJ1-2; TRBD1 agrees at 9 bases. The CDR3 is 14 amino acids. Germline V gene data show CDR1 as SGHAT and CDR2 as FQNNGV. The J segment lost 8 bases and the V segment lost 5 bases, leaving 9 bases of the junction unmatched. DNA of the CDR3: TGTGCCAGCAGCCGACGGGGGACAGGGCACGGCTACACCTTC. It is translated as CASSRRGTGHGYTF.

The V and J genes are TRBV9 and TRBJ2-5, with 8 bases lining up with TRBD2. The V gene's germline CDR1 is SGDLS and CDR2 YYNGEE. CDR3 length equals 16 residues. V shed 0 bases, J shed 5 bases, and the junction held 9 bases outside the gene matches. For the CDR3, the DNA is TGTGCCAGCAGCGTAGGGGTAGCGGGGTCGTCGGAGACCCAGTACTTC. This encodes CASSVGVAGSSETQYF.

This chain links TRBV11-1 with TRBJ2-7; D gene unclear. CDR3 size: 12 residues. CDR1 and CDR2 (germline): SGHAT, FQDESV (reference sequence). The ends were cut back, 6 bases at V and 3 bases at J, with 9 bases in the middle. The CDR3 DNA is TGTGCCAGCAGGTCGGACGGCTACGAGCAGTACTTC. Protein: CASRSDGYEQYF.

The chain uses TRBV13 and TRBJ2-4; TRBD1 matches 7 bases. Losses at the gene ends were 5 bases for V and 1 base for J; bases not matched to a gene: 8. Germline values: CDR1 PRHDT, CDR2 FYEKMQ (reference sequence). The CDR3 length is 16 residues. CDR3 loop: CASSMRQGAAKNIQYF. The CDR3 nucleotides read TGTGCCAGCAGCATGCGACAGGGCGCGGCCAAAAACATTCAGTACTTC.

The chain links TRBV5-6 to TRBJ2-7; TRBD1 aligns across 8 bases. The CDR3 totals 14 residues. V shed 3 bases, J shed 0 bases, and the junction held 2 bases outside the gene matches. Germline V lookup: CDR1 SGHDT, CDR2 YYEEEE. The CDR3 nucleotides read TGTGCCAGCAGCTGGGGGACAGGCTCCTACGAGCAGTACTTC. Translating it yields CASSWGTGSYEQYF.

The gene calls are TRBV10-3 and TRBJ2-7; 11 nucleotides align to TRBD2. CDR1 is ENHRY, CDR2 SYGVKD, per germline. The V and J ends lost 9 bases and 2 bases, in that order; junction bases with no gene match: 12. CDR3 size: 16 residues. CDR3 in amino acids: CAMGGSGGARPYEQYF. The CDR3 coding sequence is TGTGCCATGGGCGGTAGCGGGGGGGCACGACCCTACGAGCAGTACTTC.

The V call is TRBV28, the J call TRBJ1-3, with 7 nucleotides matching TRBD1. V shed 1 base and J 4 bases; nucleotides not matched to a gene: 1. Germline-derived CDR1 and CDR2 are MDHEN and SYDVKM. CDR3 length equals 14 residues. CDR3 in DNA: TGTGCCAGCAGTTTATCAGGGGGAGGAAACACCATATATTTT. It yields the protein CASSLSGGGNTIYF.

V and J are TRBV10-1 and TRBJ2-2, with 9 bases fitting TRBD1. V dropped 3 bases and J dropped 2; count of bases not matched to a gene: 7. Germline loops: CDR1 WNHNN, CDR2 SYGVQD (reference sequence). CDR3 length equals 17 residues. In DNA, the CDR3 is TGCGCCAGCAGTGACCTTTACAGGGGGCGCAACACCGGGGAGCTGTTTTTT. This gives the protein CASSDLYRGRNTGELFF.

The chain links TRBV19 to TRBJ2-7; the match to TRBD1 covers 9 bases. Per the germline V gene, CDR1 is LNHDA and CDR2 is SQIVND (reference sequence). V gave up 3 bases and J gave up 5 bases; unmatched junction bases: 8. The CDR3 runs to 15 residues. CDR3 sequence: CASSIERGQGHEQYF. The CDR3 DNA follows: TGTGCCAGTAGTATTGAACGGGGACAGGGCCACGAGCAGTACTTC. The full variable domain, completed using reference TRBV19 and TRBJ2-7, is DGGITQSPKYLFRKEGQNVTLSCEQNLNHDAMYWYRQDPGQGLRLIYYSQIVNDFQKGDIAEGYSVSREKKESFPLTVTSAQKNPTAFYLCASSIERGQGHEQYFGPGTRLTVT.

V is TRBV6-5 and J is TRBJ1-1; no definite D call. The CDR3 spans 13 residues. The V end was cut by 4 bases, the J end by 0 bases, with 6 bases between. Germline V gene data show CDR1 as MNHEY and CDR2 as SVGAGI. CDR3 residues: CASSLRVNTEAFF. The CDR3, as DNA: TGTGCCAGCAGTTTACGGGTGAACACTGAAGCTTTCTTT.

This clone showed up just once. The rearrangement uses TRBV10-3 and TRBJ1-1; tentative D call: TRBD1 (5 bases). Germline values: CDR1 ENHRY, CDR2 SYGVKD. V lost 7 bases and J 0 bases, leaving 9 bases between the germline ends. This CDR3 comprises 13 residues. In nucleotides, the CDR3 is TGTGCCATCACCGGGACCCTGAACACTGAAGCTTTCTTT. This sequence encodes CAITGTLNTEAFF.

This clone was recorded once. This CDR3 reads CASSPSMNTEAFF. The CDR3 nucleotides read TGTGCCAGCTCACCAAGTATGAACACTGAAGCTTTCTTT. The chain is built from TRBV18 and TRBJ1-1; D is uncertain. V was cut by 2 bases and J by 0 bases, with 4 bases left in between. In germline, CDR1 is KGHSH, CDR2 LQKENI. There are 13 residues in the CDR3.

The V and J genes are TRBV7-8 and TRBJ1-4, with D uncertain. The CDR3 covers 15 residues. Trimming took off 1 base at V and 4 bases at J, with 10 bases between the two ends. The germline V gene encodes CDR1 SGHVS and CDR2 FQNEAQ. The CDR3, as DNA: TGTGCCAGCAGCTTAGATGTCTCGGGTAATGAAAAACTGTTTTTT. Its translation is CASSLDVSGNEKLFF.

This clone was found once. The genes are TRBV27 and TRBJ2-5, with TRBD2 matching over 10 bases. Germline CDR1 is MNHEY and CDR2 is SMNVEV (reference sequence). V was clipped by 0 bases and J by 0 bases; unmatched bases: 7. The CDR3 length is 18 residues. The CDR3 DNA is TGTGCCAGCAGTTTATCGGTAGCGGGGGGTCCATACCAAGAGACCCAGTACTTC. Its translation is CASSLSVAGGPYQETQYF.

The chain links TRBV6-5 to TRBJ2-7, with D possibly being TRBD1 (5 bases). The germline V gene encodes CDR1 MNHEY and CDR2 SVGAGI. CDR3 length: 13 residues. V shed 0 bases and J shed 3 bases, with 6 bases lying between them. CDR3: CASSYSDSYEQYF. CDR3 DNA: TGTGCCAGCAGTTACTCCGACAGCTACGAGCAGTACTTC.

The chain couples TRBV7-9 to TRBJ2-3; D call uncertain. Looked up from germline, CDR1 is SEHNR and CDR2 is FQNEAQ (reference sequence). Trimming removed 4 bases at V and 2 bases at J, with 7 bases between. The CDR3 sequence is 13 residues long. DNA for the CDR3: TGTGCCAGCAGCTCAACCCACACAGATACGCAGTATTTT. Translation gives CASSSTHTDTQYF. The whole variable domain, filled in from reference TRBV7-9 and TRBJ2-3, reads DTGVSQNPRHKITKRGQNVTFRCDPISEHNRLYWYRQTLGQGPEFLTYFQNEAQLEKSRLLSDRFSAERPKGSFSTLEIQRTEQGDSAMYLCASSSTHTDTQYFGPGTRLTVL.

There are a few counts of this clone. In DNA form, the CDR3 reads TGCGCCAGCAGTGATCCATACGGAGATGGCTACACCTTC. This gives the protein CASSDPYGDGYTF. The chain combines TRBV10-1 with TRBJ1-2; no clear D. The CDR3 is 13 residues long. Germline V lookup: CDR1 WNHNN, CDR2 SYGVQD (reference sequence). Trimming took 3 bases from V and 6 from J, leaving 11 bases between them.

The chain joins TRBV14 to TRBJ1-6, with unresolved D. The ends were cut back, 1 base at V and 7 bases at J, with 11 bases in the middle. This CDR3 is built from 15 residues. CDR1 and CDR2 from the germline V gene are SGHDN and FVKESK. Here the CDR3 DNA reads TGTGCCAGCAGCCAAGGCTTCGTCGTAAATTCACCCCTCCACTTT. This sequence encodes CASSQGFVVNSPLHF.

This clone showed up just once. The chain is built from TRBV27 and TRBJ2-7; TRBD1 might be the D (6 bases). The ends were cut back, 6 bases at V and 0 bases at J, with 9 bases in the middle. Germline V gene data show CDR1 as MNHEY and CDR2 as SMNVEV (reference sequence). The CDR3 spans 13 residues. CDR3 coding DNA: TGTGCCAGCAGACAGGGCGACTCCTACGAGCAGTACTTC. Its translation: CASRQGDSYEQYF.

This clone occurred once. The V gene is TRBV6-4, the J gene TRBJ2-3; 7 bases map to TRBD1. The V gene end was trimmed by 10 bases and the J gene end by 4 bases; junction bases not matched to a gene: 11. Germline V lookup: CDR1 MRHNA, CDR2 SNTAGT. This CDR3 has 14 residues. The CDR3 region has the DNA TGTGCCACCGAGAGGGGGCTCCCCCCAGATACGCAGTATTTT. As protein: CATERGLPPDTQYF.

This clone was detected a few times. This chain joins TRBV5-5 and TRBJ2-5; D possibly matches TRBD1 or TRBD2 (6 bases each). CDR1 is SGHKS and CDR2 is YYEKEE in the germline V gene (reference sequence). The CDR3 consists of 14 residues. V shed 1 base and J shed 5 bases, with 12 bases lying between them. The CDR3 DNA is TGTGCCAGCAGCTTGTACGCCGGGGGCGAGACCCAGTACTTC. This encodes CASSLYAGGETQYF.

Only one count was recorded for this clone. The rearrangement joins TRBV12-5 to TRBJ2-7, with unresolved D. This CDR3 has 14 amino acids. From germline, CDR1 is LGHNT and CDR2 FRNRAP. With 3 bases removed from V and 1 base from J, the gap between germline ends came to 10 bases. The CDR3: CASGFNGGSYEQYF. The CDR3, as DNA: TGTGCTAGTGGTTTTAATGGTGGGTCCTACGAGCAGTACTTC.

V usage is TRBV6-6 and J usage is TRBJ2-5, with TRBD2 identical over 8 bases. The J call may be faulty, since TRBJ2-7 better matches the DNA end. There are 16 residues in the CDR3. Germline lookup yields CDR1 MNHNY and CDR2 SVGAGI (reference sequence). In nucleotides, the CDR3 is TGTGCCAGCAGTTATCAAGCGGGAGTAGGCTCCTACGAGCAGTACTTC. Its translation is CASSYQAGVGSYEQYF.

The rearrangement joins TRBV18 to TRBJ2-5; 12 nucleotides line up with TRBD1. This CDR3 spans 18 amino acids. From germline, CDR1 is KGHSH and CDR2 LQKENI. With V trimmed by 3 bases and J by 5 bases, 13 bases remained unmatched. For the CDR3, the DNA is TGTGCCAGCTCACCCTCCCCGGGACAGGGGGCACCCCGGGAGACCCAGTACTTC. Translating it yields CASSPSPGQGAPRETQYF.

The chain has TRBV4-3 and TRBJ1-1; weak D call: TRBD1 (5 bases). CDR1 is LGHNA, CDR2 YSLEER, per germline. The CDR3 extends over 15 amino acids. V shed 2 bases and J shed 1 base, with 11 bases lying between them. CDR3 region: CASSQQGQWNTEAFF. CDR3 sequence (DNA): TGCGCCAGCAGCCAACAGGGTCAGTGGAACACTGAAGCTTTCTTT.